This T cell receptor beta chain was profiled in a study of identical twins. Study results and limitations: Memory repertoires lacked the insertion deficit that abundant cord blood beta clonotypes showed.

Carrying unique molecular identifiers, the cDNA also gained a universal primer site through template switching. Via MiXCR, TCRdb re-called the 5' RACE reads, giving one row per CDR3 protein. The data contain more than 250,000 distinct CDR3 sequences, about 8.1% of them singletons. Germline V gene sequence: CDR1 LGHDT, CDR2 YNNKEL (reference sequence). After removal of 2 bases from V and 4 bases from J, the junction contained 5 bases not matched to a gene. This CDR3 has 14 residues. For this clonotype: Its target is unknown.

This sample also appeared in a second study, on yellow fever vaccine responses in identical twins. That paper states: Twins reportedly mounted vaccine T cell responses that seemed partly convergent, partly personalized.

V usage is TRBV3-1 and J usage is TRBJ2-7; 7 bases are shared with TRBD1. What was sequenced was memory (CD45RO+) T cells sorted from blood. The origin of this receptor is a woman younger than 35 in good health. The CDR3 DNA is TGTGCCAGCAGCCAACTGAGGGGGCCGTACGAGCAGTACTTC. This codes for CASSQLRGPYEQYF.